The present T cell receptor (beta chain) was sequenced within a study of Graves' ophthalmopathy and Graves' hyperthyroidism. Overall study results and limits: Blood was where most expanded thyroid clonotypes above 0.001 frequency also turned up.

Moderately to severely active ophthalmopathy under 3 months, CAS at least 3, NOSPECS at least 4. Diagnosis used clinical symptoms, serum thyroxine, TRAb, thyroid ultrasound and orbital computed tomography. The authors amplified TCR beta CDR3 regions from RNA transcripts. RT-PCR was first run with HTBI primers, then multiplex PCR in a second round. One entry per CDR3 protein, called by TCRdb with MiXCR from the multiplex PCR reads. The sample lists 150,000 to 200,000 distinct CDR3 sequences, 35% to 45% seen once, with over 7% in the top ten. Germline V lookup: CDR1 SGHRS, CDR2 YFSETQ. V was trimmed by 2 bases and J by 0 bases, leaving 11 bases between them. This CDR3 spans 15 amino acids. There are many counts of this clonotype. What it binds is not known.

Source material: peripheral blood. This chain joins TRBV5-1 and TRBJ1-2, with a possible D match to TRBD1 (6 bases). The TCR sequence derives from a young man with Graves' ophthalmopathy. The CDR3 DNA follows: TGCGCCAGCAGCTTCCGGACAGACACTAACTATGGCTACACCTTC. Protein: CASSFRTDTNYGYTF. Variable domain in full (rest from reference TRBV5-1 and TRBJ1-2): KAGVTQTPRYLIKTRGQQVTLSCSPISGHRSVSWYQQTPGQGLQFLFEYFSETQRNKGNFPGRFSGRQFSNSRSEMNVSTLELGDSALYLCASSFRTDTNYGYTFGSGTRLTVV.